The T cell receptor beta chain described here comes from a study of T cells in Graves' hyperthyroidism and ophthalmopathy. Diagnostic assessment was based on clinical symptoms, serum thyroxine and TRAb, thyroid ultrasound and orbital computed tomography. Study results and limitations: For ophthalmopathy, model prediction preceded onset by a median about 6 months. Most thyroid clonotypes expanded above 0.001 appeared in blood too.

This clonotype was found a few times. The antigen is not known. The V end lost 0 bases, the J end lost 8 bases, and 16 bases lay between the germline ends. Germline V lookup: CDR1 MNHEY, CDR2 SVGAGI. The CDR3 runs to 15 residues. Authors of the study amplified TCR beta CDR3 regions from RNA transcripts. When the TCR CDR3 underwent first-round RT-PCR, the HTBI primer set was used. From the multiplex PCR reads, TCRdb called clonotypes with MiXCR, one entry per CDR3 protein. The sample yields fewer than 750,000 distinct CDR3 sequences, roughly 14% seen once. The sample was blood. This TCR derives from a woman in her thirties or forties with Graves' ophthalmopathy. V usage is TRBV6-5 and J usage is TRBJ1-1, with D unclear. This CDR3 reads CASSYSWDLRGEAFF. The CDR3 coding sequence is TGTGCCAGCAGTTACTCGTGGGATCTGAGAGGGGAAGCTTTCTTT.